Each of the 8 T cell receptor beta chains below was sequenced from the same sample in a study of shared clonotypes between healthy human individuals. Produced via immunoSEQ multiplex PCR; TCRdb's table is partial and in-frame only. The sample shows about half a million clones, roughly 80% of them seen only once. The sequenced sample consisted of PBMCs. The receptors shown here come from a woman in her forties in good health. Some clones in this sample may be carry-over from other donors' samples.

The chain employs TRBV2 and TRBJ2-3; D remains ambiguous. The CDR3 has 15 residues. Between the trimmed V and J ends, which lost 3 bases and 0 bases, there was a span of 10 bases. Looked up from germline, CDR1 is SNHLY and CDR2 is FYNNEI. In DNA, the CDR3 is TGTGCCAGCAGTGATTGGCAGGCGAGCACAGATACGCAGTATTTT. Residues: CASSDWQASTDTQYF.

CDR3 nucleotide sequence: TGTGCCAGCAGCATCCGGGACAGGGTACTTAGTGGGGCCAACGTCCTGACTTTC. This encodes CASSIRDRVLSGANVLTF. The V call is TRBV9, the J call TRBJ2-6, with 9 positions matching TRBD1. There are 18 residues in the CDR3. Losses at the gene ends were 4 bases for V and 3 bases for J; bases not matched to a gene: 11. Germline-derived CDR1 and CDR2 are SGDLS and YYNGEE.

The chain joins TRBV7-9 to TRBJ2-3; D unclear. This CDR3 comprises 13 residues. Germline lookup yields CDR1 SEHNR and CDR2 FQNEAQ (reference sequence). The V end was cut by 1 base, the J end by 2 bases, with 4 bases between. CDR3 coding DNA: TGTGCCAGCAGCTTAGGGGTCACAGATACGCAGTATTTT. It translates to CASSLGVTDTQYF.

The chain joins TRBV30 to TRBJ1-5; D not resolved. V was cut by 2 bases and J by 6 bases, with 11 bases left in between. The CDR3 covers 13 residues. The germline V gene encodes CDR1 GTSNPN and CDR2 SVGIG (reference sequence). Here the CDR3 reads CAWSSGAGQPQHF. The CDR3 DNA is TGTGCCTGGAGTTCGGGAGCAGGTCAGCCCCAGCATTTT.

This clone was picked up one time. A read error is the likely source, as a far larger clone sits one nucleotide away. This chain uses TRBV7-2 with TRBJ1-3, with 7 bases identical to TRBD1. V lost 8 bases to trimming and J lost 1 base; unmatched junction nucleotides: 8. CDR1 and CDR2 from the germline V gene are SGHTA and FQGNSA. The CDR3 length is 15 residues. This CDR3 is CASGPQTGSGNTIYF. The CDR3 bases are TGTGCCAGCGGCCCCCAGACAGGGTCTGGAAACACCATATATTTT.

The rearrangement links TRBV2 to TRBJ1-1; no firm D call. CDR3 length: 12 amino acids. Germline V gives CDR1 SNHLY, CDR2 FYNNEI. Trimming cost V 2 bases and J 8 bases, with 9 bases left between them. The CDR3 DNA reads TGTGCCAGCAGTGAATTTGTGGGGGAAGCTTTCTTT. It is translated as CASSEFVGEAFF.

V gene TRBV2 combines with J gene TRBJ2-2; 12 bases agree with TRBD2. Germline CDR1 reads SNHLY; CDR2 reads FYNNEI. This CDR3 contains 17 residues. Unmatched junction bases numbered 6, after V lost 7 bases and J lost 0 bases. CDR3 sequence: CASMTSGSGANTGELFF. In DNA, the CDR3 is TGTGCCAGCATGACTAGCGGGAGTGGTGCGAACACCGGGGAGCTGTTTTTT.

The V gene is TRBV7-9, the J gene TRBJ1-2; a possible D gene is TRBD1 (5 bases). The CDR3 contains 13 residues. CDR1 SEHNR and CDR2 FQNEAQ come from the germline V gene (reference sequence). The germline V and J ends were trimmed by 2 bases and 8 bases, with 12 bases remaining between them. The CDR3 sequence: CASSLNGQGGYTF. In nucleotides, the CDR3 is TGTGCCAGCAGCTTAAATGGGCAGGGCGGCTACACCTTC.